The next 14 T cell receptor beta chains were all read from a single sample in a study of blood T cell repertoires in COVID-19. The data were produced by immunoSEQ multiplex PCR, yet TCRdb's version contains in-frame clones alone and is incomplete. The data show 240,000 or so clones, around nine tenths seen once. The sample taken for sequencing was peripheral blood. The receptors originated from a woman in her thirties or forties who had recovered from COVID-19.

The V call is TRBV4-1, the J call TRBJ2-1; 16 positions match TRBD2. Trimming removed 0 bases from V and 7 bases from J; junction bases left unmatched: 9. The CDR3 loop spans 19 amino acids. CDR1 is MGHRA, CDR2 YSYEKL, per germline. The CDR3 sequence: CASSQEGTSGRAHWNEQFF. As DNA, the CDR3 is TGCGCCAGCAGCCAAGAAGGGACTAGCGGGAGGGCGCATTGGAATGAGCAGTTCTTC.

The chain joins TRBV21-1 to TRBJ1-5. TRBV21-1 has pseudogene status. The CDR3 spans 16 residues. The CDR3 DNA reads as TGTGCCAGCCCAACCCTGAGTACCAATAGCAATCAGCCCCAGCATTTT. This codes for CASPTLSTNSNQPQHF.

This sequence joins TRBV7-9 and TRBJ1-1, with D unresolved. V was cut by 5 bases and J by 4 bases, with 20 bases left in between. CDR1 SEHNR and CDR2 FQNEAQ come from the germline V gene (reference sequence). The CDR3 consists of 16 residues. The CDR3 protein is CASSPLPDAGVTEAFF. CDR3 DNA sequence: TGTGCCAGCAGCCCCCTCCCGGACGCCGGGGTCACTGAAGCTTTCTTT.

The rearrangement uses TRBV25-1 and TRBJ1-1, with 12 bases aligning to TRBD1. Losses at the gene ends were 4 bases for V and 7 bases for J; bases not matched to a gene: 16. The CDR3 sequence is 18 residues long. Germline CDR1 reads MGHDK; CDR2 reads SYGVNS. The CDR3 protein is CASSGRLGTGGAKGEAFF. In nucleotides, the CDR3 is TGTGCCAGCAGTGGGCGGTTGGGGACAGGGGGCGCAAAAGGTGAAGCTTTCTTT.

V and J are TRBV19 and TRBJ1-2, with D possibly being TRBD1 (5 bases). The CDR3 covers 15 residues. Per the germline V gene, CDR1 is LNHDA and CDR2 is SQIVND (reference sequence). V was trimmed by 10 bases and J by 4 bases, leaving 22 bases between them. The CDR3 DNA reads TGTGCCACCACAGCGGGGGGGATTGGGAGCTATGGCTACACCTTC. Protein sequence: CATTAGGIGSYGYTF.

The chain couples TRBV5-4 to TRBJ2-1; weak D call: TRBD2 (5 bases). With 4 bases removed from V and 8 bases from J, the gap between germline ends came to 13 bases. CDR3 size: 13 residues. The V gene's germline CDR1 is SGHNT and CDR2 YYREEE (reference sequence). The CDR3 loop reads CASSKAPGDEQFF. In DNA, the CDR3 is TGTGCCAGCAGCAAGGCCCCCGGGGATGAGCAGTTCTTC.

The chain is built from TRBV2 and TRBJ1-6; D not resolved. Germline values: CDR1 SNHLY, CDR2 FYNNEI. The V end lost 10 bases, the J end lost 12 bases, and 22 bases lay between the germline ends. The CDR3 loop spans 14 amino acids. CDR3 sequence reads: CATHLASQPEPLHF. CDR3 in DNA: TGTGCCACCCACCTTGCGTCCCAACCCGAACCCCTCCACTTT.

V is TRBV11-2 and J is TRBJ2-7; D may be TRBD2 (5 bases). CDR1 SGHAT and CDR2 FQNNGV come from the germline V gene. This CDR3 has 14 residues. The V end was cut by 0 bases, the J end by 6 bases, with 12 bases between. The CDR3 region is CASSLDPGRGEQYF. The CDR3 nucleotides read TGTGCCAGCAGCTTAGATCCCGGACGGGGCGAGCAGTACTTC.

The gene calls are TRBV7-2 and TRBJ2-3; a possible D gene is TRBD2 (6 bases). The germline gives CDR1 SGHTA, CDR2 FQGNSA. The length of the CDR3 is 15 residues. V dropped 0 bases and J dropped 4 bases, with 11 bases sitting between them. The CDR3: CASSLAGGNSDTQYF. As DNA, the CDR3 is TGTGCCAGCAGCTTAGCTGGGGGGAACTCAGATACGCAGTATTTT.

V gene TRBV19 combines with J gene TRBJ1-2, with 7 positions matching TRBD1. Per germline, CDR1 LNHDA and CDR2 SQIVND (reference sequence). This CDR3 is built from 13 residues. After removal of 6 bases from V and 7 bases from J, the junction contained 8 bases not matched to a gene. For the CDR3, the DNA is TGTGCCAGTAGGCCCACAGGGGTCGGTGGCTACACCTTC. Translation: CASRPTGVGGYTF.

The CDR3 is CASIVAGGFGYEQYF. CDR3 DNA: TGTGCCAGCATCGTAGCGGGAGGGTTCGGCTACGAGCAGTACTTC. The V gene is TRBV2, the J gene TRBJ2-7; 11 nucleotides line up with TRBD2. V lost 7 bases and J lost 3; bases outside the gene matches: 8. The CDR3 runs 15 residues. The V gene's germline CDR1 is SNHLY and CDR2 FYNNEI.

The V call is TRBV7-2, the J call TRBJ1-5; a possible D gene is TRBD1 (6 bases). This CDR3 is 14 amino acids long. CDR1 is SGHTA, CDR2 FQGNSA, per germline. The ends were cut back, 5 bases at V and 4 bases at J, with 12 bases in the middle. For the CDR3, the DNA is TGTGCCAGCAGCCCGGGGAGGGGGAATCAGCCCCAGCATTTT. Amino acid sequence: CASSPGRGNQPQHF.

This chain joins TRBV11-3 and TRBJ1-1, with D hard to call. Per the germline V gene, CDR1 is SGHNT and CDR2 is YENEEA. The CDR3 covers 15 residues. Trimming took off 5 bases at V and 0 bases at J, with 13 bases between the two ends. CDR3 in amino acids: CASSPSWALNTEAFF. The CDR3 region has the DNA TGTGCCAGCAGCCCAAGCTGGGCCCTGAACACTGAAGCTTTCTTT.

The gene calls are TRBV27 and TRBJ2-2; tentatively, D is TRBD1 (5 bases). V lost 6 bases to trimming and J lost 0 bases, with 11 bases between them. This CDR3 is 15 amino acids long. Per the germline V gene, CDR1 is MNHEY and CDR2 is SMNVEV (reference sequence). The CDR3: CASSLRTTNTGELFF. CDR3 nucleotides: TGTGCCAGCAGCCTGCGGACAACGAACACCGGGGAGCTGTTTTTT.